This TCR beta chain was sequenced in a study of CD8 T cells in ankylosing spondylitis. TCRdb analysed the 5' RACE reads with MiXCR anew, one entry per CDR3 protein. The sample holds under 950,000 distinct CDR3 sequences, roughly 19% seen once. Points from the study as a whole: One TCR beta motif, made up of roughly eight highly homologous variants, appeared characteristic of ankylosing spondylitis blood.

This clonotype has ten or more counts. Its antigen is still unknown. Sequencing was performed on blood, either unsorted or a sorted T cell fraction (not recorded which). This TCR was sampled from a male donor with ankylosing spondylitis.

The CDR3 DNA sequence: TGCGCCAGCAGCCAAGAGGCGGGACATCAGCCCCAGCATTTT. This sequence encodes CASSQEAGHQPQHF. This sequence joins TRBV4-3 and TRBJ1-5; D may be TRBD1 (5 bases). CDR1 and CDR2 (germline): LGHNA, YSLEER. The CDR3 loop spans 14 amino acids. Between the trimmed V and J ends, which lost 0 bases and 5 bases, there was a span of 8 bases.